This TCR beta chain was sequenced in a study of Tregs in tolerant kidney transplant recipients. Across the study: Related graft donors supplied nonmyeloablative bone marrow transplants, and mixed chimerism was transient.

Study-level results: Nucleotide sequences could not be compared across some patients' samples due to primer changes. Validation in larger populations is needed because few patients were studied.

The V gene end was trimmed by 5 bases and the J gene end by 2 bases; junction bases not matched to a gene: 11. The CDR3 is 16 residues long. The V gene's germline CDR1 is MNHEY and CDR2 SMNVEV (reference sequence). Data came from immunoSEQ multiplex PCR; TCRdb stores just in-frame clones and leaves some out. The sample includes tens of thousands of clones, about 89% seen only once; the top ten take about 0.37%. CD4+CD25+CD127- Tregs, CD4+CD25- non-Tregs, CD4 and CD8 cells were sorted. On this clone: The antigen is unknown.

The chain carries TRBV27 and TRBJ2-7; 8 bases align to TRBD1. The source is a human donor who received a combined kidney and bone marrow transplant. This specimen consisted of CD4+ T cells from blood, obtained before the transplant. CDR3 sequence (DNA): TGTGCCAGCAGTCCAGGACAGGGAAGTCCCCCCTACGAGCAGTACTTC. It specifies CASSPGQGSPPYEQYF.